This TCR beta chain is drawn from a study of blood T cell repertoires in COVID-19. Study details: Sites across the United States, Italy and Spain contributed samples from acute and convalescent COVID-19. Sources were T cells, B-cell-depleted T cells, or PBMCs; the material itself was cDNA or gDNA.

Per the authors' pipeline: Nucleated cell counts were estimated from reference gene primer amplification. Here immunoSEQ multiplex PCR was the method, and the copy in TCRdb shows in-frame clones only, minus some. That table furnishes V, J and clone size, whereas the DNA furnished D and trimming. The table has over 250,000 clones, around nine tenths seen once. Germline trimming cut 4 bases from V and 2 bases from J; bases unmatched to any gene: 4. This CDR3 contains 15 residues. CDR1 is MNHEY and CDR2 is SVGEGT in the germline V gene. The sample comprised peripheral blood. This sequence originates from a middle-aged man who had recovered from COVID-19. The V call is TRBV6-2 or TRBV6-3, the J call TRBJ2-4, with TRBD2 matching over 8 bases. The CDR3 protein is CASSFTSGSKNIQYF. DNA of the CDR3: TGTGCCAGCAGTTTTACTAGCGGCTCCAAAAACATTCAGTACTTC.